The present TCR beta chain was sequenced within a study of T cell responses to AZD1222 COVID-19 vaccine. Study results and limitations: The study reported that nearly half of spike-specific TCRs target unmutated variant regions. Spike-specific TCRs gained breadth and depth after people received two AZD1222 doses. Donors, mostly white British, included more females; clonal diversity was possibly underestimated. Repertoires were obtained solely post-peak T cell response.

Between the trimmed V and J ends, which lost 4 bases and 0 bases, there was a span of 7 bases. This CDR3 comprises 15 residues. Germline CDR1 is SNHLY and CDR2 is FYNNEI. To note about this clone: The antigen is unknown.

Profiled with immunoSEQ multiplex PCR; TCRdb holds only in-frame clones, not every one. The data show fewer than 150,000 clones, about 87% seen once. V gene TRBV2 combines with J gene TRBJ1-6; no clear D gene. This receptor was identified in an adult in good health. The specimen was peripheral blood, collected on day 0 of AZD1222 vaccination. CDR3 in amino acids: CASSVESSYNSPLHF. The DNA of the CDR3 is TGTGCCAGCAGTGTGGAGAGCTCCTATAATTCACCCCTCCACTTT.